Listed here are 18 T cell receptor beta chains from one sample, sequenced in a study of T cell responses to AZD1222 COVID-19 vaccine (dated by TCRdb to about 2021). The sample's time point label, decoded: baseline before first vaccination. Library preparation used the immunoSEQ multiplex PCR assay. Drawn from immuneACCESS, this table holds only the in-frame rearrangements with V and J called that TCRdb kept. Clones are partly lost; checked studies trace under half to an unresolved V gene and leave the rest unexplained. A total of around 110,000 clones appear in this sample, less than 90% of them only once. Clones ranked in the top ten supply 7.5% of the sample. The sequencing here drew on peripheral blood, taken on day 0 of AZD1222 vaccination. These receptor sequences come from an adult in good health.

This chain uses TRBV7-9 with TRBJ2-7, with a tentative D call TRBD1 (7 bases). This CDR3 contains 17 residues. Germline lookup yields CDR1 SEHNR and CDR2 FQNEAQ (reference sequence). The V end lost 6 bases, the J end lost 3 bases, and 24 bases lay between the germline ends. CDR3 in DNA: TGTGCCAGCAGTCCACCGGAGGGGACAGTACGGGACTACGAGCAGTACTTC. The encoded protein is CASSPPEGTVRDYEQYF.

This clone was seen more than once but under ten times. The gene calls are TRBV6-4 and TRBJ2-6; no definite D call. The V end was cut by 2 bases, the J end by 2 bases, with 7 bases between. This CDR3 is 15 amino acids long. The germline V gene has CDR1 MRHNA and CDR2 SNTAGT. The CDR3 loop reads CASSDGRTGANVLTF. Here the CDR3 DNA reads TGTGCCAGCAGTGACGGTAGAACTGGGGCCAACGTCCTGACTTTC.

The chain couples TRBV3-1 (or the pseudogene TRBV3-2) to TRBJ2-7; 7 bases map to TRBD2. CDR3 length equals 14 residues. The ends lost 4 bases at V and 6 bases at J; junction bases unmatched: 9. Germline V lookup: CDR1 LGHDT, CDR2 YNNKEL (reference sequence). CDR3 nucleotide sequence: TGTGCCAGCAGCCCTCCTGGGGGACTACTCGAGCAGTACTTC. This codes for CASSPPGGLLEQYF.

The chain employs TRBV18 and TRBJ2-4; D is undetermined. CDR3 size: 15 residues. Germline assignment: CDR1 KGHSH and CDR2 LQKENI. V was trimmed by 3 bases and J by 0 bases, leaving 9 bases between them. CDR3 region: CASSPGPVAKNIQYF. Here the CDR3 DNA reads TGTGCCAGCTCACCGGGTCCCGTAGCCAAAAACATTCAGTACTTC.

This CDR3 is CASSRPTDINTEAFF. CDR3 coding DNA: TGCGCCAGCAGCCGGCCGACGGATATTAACACTGAAGCTTTCTTT. The chain employs TRBV4-1 and TRBJ1-1; D not certain. This CDR3 has 15 amino acids. CDR1 MGHRA and CDR2 YSYEKL come from the germline V gene. Trimming stripped 4 bases from V and 2 bases from J, with 14 bases between.

The chain has TRBV9 and TRBJ2-2; the D gene is possibly TRBD2 (6 bases). This CDR3 comprises 14 residues. CDR1 and CDR2 from the germline V gene are SGDLS and YYNGEE. The V end lost 0 bases, the J end lost 5 bases, and 8 bases lay between the germline ends. The CDR3 nucleotides are TGTGCCAGCAGCGTAGTGGGACTGACCGGGGAGCTGTTTTTT. Translating it yields CASSVVGLTGELFF.

This chain connects TRBV6-6 to TRBJ2-6; weak D call: TRBD2 (6 bases). The CDR3 has 15 residues. Trimming removed 2 bases at V and 2 bases at J, with 7 bases between. Germline CDR1 and CDR2: MNHNY and SVGAGI (reference sequence). CDR3 in amino acids: CASSYGGAGANVLTF. In DNA form, the CDR3 reads TGTGCCAGCAGTTACGGAGGGGCTGGGGCCAACGTCCTGACTTTC.

V gene TRBV9 combines with J gene TRBJ2-5; no clear D gene. V dropped 0 bases and J dropped 5 bases, with 8 bases sitting between them. The CDR3 is 13 amino acids. Per germline, CDR1 SGDLS and CDR2 YYNGEE. CDR3 residues: CASSVESLETQYF. The CDR3 DNA reads as TGTGCCAGCAGCGTAGAATCTTTGGAGACCCAGTACTTC.

The gene calls are TRBV18 and TRBJ2-1, with D hard to call. Trimming shortened V by 0 bases and J by 0 bases, and 9 bases separated the two germline ends. Germline V lookup: CDR1 KGHSH, CDR2 LQKENI. This CDR3 is built from 16 residues. The CDR3 nucleotides read TGTGCCAGCTCACCACCGATGGTCGGCTCCTACAATGAGCAGTTCTTC. This gives the protein CASSPPMVGSYNEQFF.

This chain uses TRBV5-6 with TRBJ1-1; TRBD1 matches at 7 bases. CDR1 is SGHDT and CDR2 is YYEEEE in the germline V gene. The CDR3 is 14 amino acids. V lost 5 bases, J lost 2 bases, and 6 bases stayed unmatched. The CDR3 region is CASSPGGTNTEAFF. The CDR3 DNA is TGTGCCAGCAGTCCAGGGGGGACTAACACTGAAGCTTTCTTT.

The rearrangement uses TRBV28 and TRBJ1-3, with D maybe TRBD1 (5 bases). Between the trimmed V and J ends, which lost 6 bases and 2 bases, there was a span of 20 bases. Germline CDR1 and CDR2: MDHEN and SYDVKM. This CDR3 is 17 amino acids long. In DNA, the CDR3 is TGTGCCAGCAGCCGACTAGGGACTGGGAATACTGGAAACACCATATATTTT. This sequence encodes CASSRLGTGNTGNTIYF.

The V gene is TRBV27, the J gene TRBJ2-7, with D hard to call. The germline V and J ends were trimmed by 0 bases and 0 bases, with 9 bases remaining between them. CDR3 length: 15 amino acids. Germline lookup yields CDR1 MNHEY and CDR2 SMNVEV (reference sequence). CDR3 DNA: TGTGCCAGCAGTTTATCCCTCGACCGCTCCTACGAGCAGTACTTC. Its protein is CASSLSLDRSYEQYF.

J is TRBJ1-1 and V is TRBV6-5; 8 nucleotides line up with TRBD1. Germline trimming cut 6 bases from V and 1 base from J; bases unmatched to any gene: 7. This CDR3 has 15 amino acids. Germline lookup yields CDR1 MNHEY and CDR2 SVGAGI. CDR3 residues: CASRPPRGPNTEAFF. The CDR3 DNA reads as TGTGCCAGCAGACCCCCCAGGGGGCCGAACACTGAAGCTTTCTTT.

CDR3 amino acids: CATSRDPGNTIYF. DNA for the CDR3: TGTGCCACCAGCAGAGATCCCGGAAACACCATATATTTT. V and J are TRBV15 and TRBJ1-3, with D uncertain. The length of the CDR3 is 13 residues. Per the germline V gene, CDR1 is LNHNV and CDR2 is YYDKDF (reference sequence). Trimming took off 0 bases at V and 4 bases at J, with 4 bases between the two ends.

V usage is TRBV29-1 and J usage is TRBJ1-6; a possible D gene is TRBD1 (5 bases). The CDR3 loop spans 13 amino acids. Looked up from germline, CDR1 is SQVTM and CDR2 is ANQGSEA. V was pared by 6 bases and J by 7 bases, with 13 bases between. The CDR3 coding sequence is TGCAGCGTCGCACGGGACGGAAATTCACCCCTCCACTTT. Translation: CSVARDGNSPLHF.

This clone was counted only a few times. The chain links TRBV9 to TRBJ2-2, with 13 bases that match TRBD2. Per germline, CDR1 SGDLS and CDR2 YYNGEE. The CDR3 is 16 amino acids. Germline trimming cut 4 bases from V and 8 bases from J; bases unmatched to any gene: 8. The CDR3 protein is CASSRLAGGLKGELFF. CDR3 bases: TGTGCCAGCAGCCGACTAGCGGGAGGTTTAAAGGGGGAGCTGTTTTTT.

This chain uses TRBV11-1 with TRBJ2-2; D may be TRBD1 (6 bases). V was shortened by 4 bases and J by 4 bases, with 13 bases between the two germline ends. This CDR3 is 15 amino acids long. In germline, CDR1 is SGHAT, CDR2 FQDESV (reference sequence). CDR3 DNA: TGTGCCAGCAGCTCACCGGGACAATTCACCGGGGAGCTGTTTTTT. It translates to CASSSPGQFTGELFF.

The V call is TRBV24-1, the J call TRBJ1-1; D is possibly TRBD1 (5 bases). The CDR3 has 19 amino acids. Germline assignment: CDR1 KGHDR and CDR2 SFDVKD. The V and J ends lost 3 bases and 0 bases respectively, with 22 bases between them. The DNA for the CDR3 is TGTGCCACCAGTGATAAGGCTTTGGTCCCAGGGAAGGTGAACACTGAAGCTTTCTTT. Its translation is CATSDKALVPGKVNTEAFF.